Below are 18 T cell receptor beta chains sequenced from a single sample in a study of cytomegalovirus exposure and HLA in healthy donors (TCRdb year 2017). Library preparation used the immunoSEQ multiplex PCR assay. For the multiplex PCR, a mixture combining 60 forward primers for TCR Vbeta segments and 13 reverse primers for TCR Jbeta segments was used. Entries here come from immuneACCESS through TCRdb and include only in-frame sequences with V and J called. Some clones fail to appear in such tables; in the studies checked, an unresolved V gene covers under half of the shortfall, and the cause of the remainder is unknown. The sample table contains more than 100,000 clones; only one count was recorded for around 74% of them. Together, the top ten hold approximately 30% of the sample. The sequenced sample was PBMCs. Receptors were obtained from a man aged 60-69 years in good health and CMV-seropositive.

This chain links TRBV2 with TRBJ1-5; D ambiguous. The V gene lost 3 bases and the J gene lost 6 bases, with 6 bases spanning the gap. This CDR3 has 12 amino acids. Germline V gene data show CDR1 as SNHLY and CDR2 as FYNNEI. DNA of the CDR3: TGTGCCAGCAGTGAGGGAGGTCAGCCCCAGCATTTT. Amino acids: CASSEGGQPQHF.

This rearrangement joins TRBV27 to TRBJ1-2; tentatively, D is TRBD1 (6 bases). Germline V lookup: CDR1 MNHEY, CDR2 SMNVEV (reference sequence). V lost 2 bases and J lost 7, with 14 bases in between. The CDR3 loop spans 14 amino acids. CDR3 sequence (DNA): TGTGCCAGCAGTTTAGGTGGGGGGGCTGTTGGCTACACCTTC. This sequence encodes CASSLGGGAVGYTF.

The chain recombines TRBV9 with TRBJ1-4, with D uncertain. The CDR3 is 16 amino acids. Germline values: CDR1 SGDLS, CDR2 YYNGEE. The V and J ends lost 2 bases and 0 bases respectively, with 11 bases between them. The CDR3 region is CASSVGVGSTNEKLFF. CDR3 DNA sequence: TGTGCCAGCAGCGTCGGGGTAGGGTCAACTAATGAAAAACTGTTTTTT.

The chain carries TRBV19 and TRBJ1-1, with TRBD1 matching over 7 bases. Germline V gene sequence: CDR1 LNHDA, CDR2 SQIVND (reference sequence). This CDR3 contains 15 residues. V lost 8 bases, J lost 0 bases, and 9 bases stayed unmatched. CDR3 sequence reads: CASQKNRGLNTEAFF. The CDR3 region has the DNA TGTGCCAGTCAAAAAAACAGGGGATTGAACACTGAAGCTTTCTTT.

V gene TRBV2 combines with J gene TRBJ2-5; D remains ambiguous. V was clipped by 6 bases and J by 5 bases, with 13 bases between them. Per germline, CDR1 SNHLY and CDR2 FYNNEI. The CDR3 covers 13 residues. CDR3 nucleotides: TGTGCCAGCAGCATTGAAATAACTGAGACCCAGTACTTC. It yields the protein CASSIEITETQYF.

This rearrangement joins TRBV5-1 to TRBJ2-1, with D perhaps matching TRBD1 (6 bases). The CDR3 length is 14 residues. The germline V and J ends were trimmed by 0 bases and 10 bases, with 14 bases remaining between them. The V gene's germline CDR1 is SGHRS and CDR2 YFSETQ. The CDR3 DNA reads as TGCGCCAGCAGCTTGGATGCTGGGACAAGGGAGCAGTTCTTC. It yields the protein CASSLDAGTREQFF. Complete variable domain (other parts from reference TRBV5-1 and TRBJ2-1): KAGVTQTPRYLIKTRGQQVTLSCSPISGHRSVSWYQQTPGQGLQFLFEYFSETQRNKGNFPGRFSGRQFSNSRSEMNVSTLELGDSALYLCASSLDAGTREQFFGPGTRLTVL.

In this sample, this clone turned up a few times. This rearrangement joins TRBV6-1 to TRBJ1-4, with D possibly TRBD1 on 6 matching bases. V lost 4 bases and J 7 bases, leaving 13 bases between the germline ends. Looked up from germline, CDR1 is MNHNS and CDR2 is SASEGT. This CDR3 spans 14 amino acids. CDR3 bases: TGTGCCAGCAGTGTCACAGGGTTAAGTGAAAAACTGTTTTTT. Protein: CASSVTGLSEKLFF.

In its sample, this clone was seen a few times. This chain uses TRBV9 with TRBJ1-1; D gene uncertain. Germline values: CDR1 SGDLS, CDR2 YYNGEE. The ends were cut back, 3 bases at V and 1 base at J, with 7 bases in the middle. This CDR3 region has 13 residues. The CDR3 bases are TGTGCCAGCAGCGCGGGAGGGAACACTGAAGCTTTCTTT. This encodes CASSAGGNTEAFF.

The rearrangement uses TRBV5-1 and TRBJ2-7; no reliable D call. The CDR3 covers 12 residues. The V gene's germline CDR1 is SGHRS and CDR2 YFSETQ. V was pared by 4 bases and J by 6 bases, with 11 bases between. The CDR3 sequence: CASSRNSAEQYF. As DNA, the CDR3 is TGCGCCAGCAGCCGAAACAGTGCCGAGCAGTACTTC.

This chain connects TRBV5-8 to TRBJ1-6; TRBD1 might be the D (6 bases). Germline CDR1 is SGHTS and CDR2 is YDEGEE. CDR3 size: 16 residues. With 0 bases removed from V and 6 bases from J, the gap between germline ends came to 13 bases. Here the CDR3 DNA reads TGTGCCAGCAGCTTGGCCGGACAGCAGTTTAATTCACCCCTCCACTTT. Encoded protein: CASSLAGQQFNSPLHF.

J is TRBJ2-1 and V is TRBV2, with TRBD2 matching 14 bases. Germline CDR1 is SNHLY and CDR2 is FYNNEI. The CDR3 totals 16 residues. The V gene end was trimmed by 0 bases and the J gene end by 11 bases; junction bases not matched to a gene: 6. The CDR3 sequence: CASSEAGLAGVGKQFF. The CDR3 nucleotides are TGTGCCAGCAGTGAAGCGGGACTAGCGGGAGTTGGTAAGCAGTTCTTC.

The chain combines TRBV7-3 with TRBJ1-1; 9 positions match TRBD1. This CDR3 has 18 amino acids. Germline V gives CDR1 SGHTA, CDR2 FQGTGA. V dropped 1 base and J dropped 3; count of bases not matched to a gene: 12. The CDR3 DNA reads TGTGCCAGCAGCTTAAGGGGGACAGGGCCGCCCCTTCACACTGAAGCTTTCTTT. This translates into CASSLRGTGPPLHTEAFF.

The J gene is TRBJ2-7, the V gene TRBV5-1; tentatively, D is TRBD1 (5 bases). Germline assignment: CDR1 SGHRS and CDR2 YFSETQ. CDR3 length: 16 residues. Trimming pared 3 bases from V and 0 bases from J, leaving 16 bases between. The CDR3 bases are TGCGCCAGCAGCTCAGCAGGGCAGGGCCTCTCCTACGAGCAGTACTTC. Translated, it gives CASSSAGQGLSYEQYF.

The gene calls are TRBV11-1 and TRBJ1-1, with D tentatively TRBD1 (6 bases). The V end was cut by 2 bases, the J end by 1 base, with 14 bases between. CDR3 size: 16 residues. Per germline, CDR1 SGHAT and CDR2 FQDESV (reference sequence). For the CDR3, the DNA is TGTGCCAGCAGCTTATTCGGGGGGCCGGGGAACACTGAAGCTTTCTTT. Its protein product is CASSLFGGPGNTEAFF. The complete variable domain, with remaining parts taken from reference TRBV11-1 and TRBJ1-1, reads EAEVAQSPRYKITEKSQAVAFWCDPISGHATLYWYRQILGQGPELLVQFQDESVVDDSQLPKDRFSAERLKGVDSTLKIQPAELGDSAMYLCASSLFGGPGNTEAFFGQGTRLTVV.

The rearrangement links TRBV27 to TRBJ2-1, with 10 bases lining up with TRBD2. CDR1 MNHEY and CDR2 SMNVEV come from the germline V gene (reference sequence). This CDR3 comprises 16 residues. Losses at the gene ends were 0 bases for V and 8 bases for J; bases not matched to a gene: 7. CDR3 residues: CASSLSYPSGSDEQFF. DNA for the CDR3: TGTGCCAGCAGTTTATCCTATCCTAGCGGGAGCGATGAGCAGTTCTTC.

CDR3 sequence reads: CASSDSYDKNYGYTF. DNA for the CDR3: TGTGCCAGCAGTGACTCTTACGACAAGAACTATGGCTACACCTTC. V gene TRBV6-4 combines with J gene TRBJ1-2; D call uncertain. Trimming took off 0 bases at V and 2 bases at J, with 10 bases between the two ends. Germline V gene sequence: CDR1 MRHNA, CDR2 SNTAGT. This CDR3 is built from 15 residues.

With respect to this clone: At one end, the junction sequence differs from germline, possibly due to a read error. The genes are TRBV7-3 and TRBJ2-3; 11 bases fit TRBD2. This CDR3 has 13 amino acids. Germline V CDR1 and CDR2: SGHTA, FQGTGA. The CDR3, as DNA: TGTGCCAGCAGCTCATCTAGCGGGGGGCGCACACTTTTT. Its protein product is CASSSSSGGRTLF.

V and J are TRBV2 and TRBJ2-3; D unresolved. Germline values: CDR1 SNHLY, CDR2 FYNNEI. This CDR3 has 13 residues. Trimming took off 0 bases at V and 6 bases at J, with 7 bases between the two ends. Here the CDR3 reads CASSEADTDTQYF. The CDR3 coding sequence is TGTGCCAGCAGTGAAGCTGACACCGATACGCAGTATTTT.